This T cell receptor beta chain was recorded in a study of T cells in localized non-small cell lung cancer. Only one count was recorded for this clone. Its target is not known. The protocol was immunoSEQ multiplex PCR, while the TCRdb copy is restricted to in-frame clones and leaves out a portion. The sample lists over 25,000 clones, roughly 75% occurring once. The CDR3 contains 12 residues. The germline CDR1 and CDR2 sequences are MDHEN and SYDVKM. V dropped 4 bases and J dropped 11 bases, with 14 bases sitting between them. Study-level points and caveats: Median around 62 top-100 tumor clones were shared with paired adjacent lung.

The source of this sequence is a male donor aged 60 or older with stage III squamous cell lung carcinoma. This sequence joins TRBV28 and TRBJ1-1; D is ambiguous. The sequencing used peripheral blood, collected before any cancer treatment. CDR3 nucleotide sequence: TGTGCCAGCAGTTCTCAGAGTAGGGCCGCTTTCTTT. Protein sequence: CASSSQSRAAFF. The variable domain in full, completed from reference TRBV28 and TRBJ1-1, reads DVKVTQSSRYLVKRTGEKVFLECVQDMDHENMFWYRQDPGLGLRLIYFSYDVKMKEKGDIPEGYSVSREKKERFSLILESASTNQTSMYLCASSSQSRAAFFGQGTRLTVV.